This T cell receptor (beta chain) was sequenced in a study of control samples from healthy donors and cancer patients (dated by TCRdb to 2018 to 2021). The receptor library was made with the immunoSEQ multiplex PCR assay. Held by TCRdb, this immuneACCESS table contains in-frame sequences only and omits some clones. Under half of the omission traces to an unresolved V gene where checked; the cause of the rest is unknown. The sample contains around 150,000 clones, about 94% of them found a single time. Jointly, the top ten make up 14% of the sample. The CDR3 covers 15 residues, taking in both the cysteine and the phenylalanine. Of the read, only the CDR3 DNA is kept; its 45 bases are in frame from base 1. The germline V gene sets CDR1 to MNHEY and CDR2 to SVGAGI. Trimming takes 8 bases from V and 3 bases from J, and the germline ends sit 17 bases apart. In the case of this clone: Its antigen is unknown. No qualities accompany the bases; no much larger clone lies one base away.

The sample was PBMCs. This sequence uses TRBV6-5 and TRBJ2-1; TRBD2 could be the D gene, as 6 bases match. The receptor's source is a man aged 55 to 70 with colorectal cancer. The encoded CDR3 is CASGDQGLNYNEQFF. In nucleotide form, the sequence is TGTGCCAGCGGGGATCAGGGACTGAACTACAATGAGCAGTTCTTC.